Each of the 5 T cell receptor beta chains below was sequenced from the same sample in a study of T cell clones after liver transplantation. Assay used: immunoSEQ multiplex PCR; TCRdb lists only in-frame clones, some missing. The sample has 85,000 to 130,000 clones; roughly four fifths are singletons. The sample was CD4+ T cells from blood, taken before liver transplant. These receptors were obtained from a human donor who received a liver transplant.

This clone is a singleton in its sample. CDR3 coding DNA: TGTGCCAGCAGTCTCCCCCACAACTACAATGAGCAGTTCTTC. Translated, it gives CASSLPHNYNEQFF. The V call is TRBV27, the J call TRBJ2-1; no definite D call. Deletions cut 5 bases from V and 3 bases from J, with 11 bases between. Germline CDR1 is MNHEY and CDR2 is SMNVEV (reference sequence). The CDR3 contains 14 residues.

By share, this clone ranks as medium-sized. The chain employs TRBV5-1 and TRBJ1-1, with 7 bases aligning to TRBD1. V lost 7 bases to trimming and J lost 8 bases; unmatched junction nucleotides: 14. Germline-derived CDR1 and CDR2 are SGHRS and YFSETQ. The CDR3 covers 14 residues. CDR3 in DNA: TGCGCCAGCCGATACCGGGACAGCTTTAACGAAGCTTTCTTT. It specifies CASRYRDSFNEAFF.

The rearrangement links TRBV2 to TRBJ2-3, with 8 nucleotides matching TRBD2. There are 15 residues in the CDR3. CDR1 SNHLY and CDR2 FYNNEI come from the germline V gene. Unmatched junction bases numbered 8, after V lost 5 bases and J lost 4 bases. The CDR3 is CASSRTGTRPDTQYF. The DNA of the CDR3 is TGTGCCAGCAGTCGCACCGGGACTAGACCAGATACGCAGTATTTT.

The V call is TRBV10-3, the J call TRBJ2-7; D remains ambiguous. Germline V gene data show CDR1 as ENHRY and CDR2 as SYGVKD. Trimming removed 6 bases from V and 5 bases from J, with 11 bases in between. The CDR3 loop spans 12 amino acids. This CDR3 reads CAISALADEQYF. In DNA, the CDR3 is TGTGCCATCAGCGCTCTGGCCGACGAGCAGTACTTC.

The chain couples TRBV19 to TRBJ2-7; D may be TRBD2 (6 bases). In germline, CDR1 is LNHDA, CDR2 SQIVND (reference sequence). This CDR3 contains 14 residues. Trimming took off 1 base at V and 0 bases at J, with 7 bases between the two ends. CDR3 loop: CASSIAEGSYEQYF. For the CDR3, the DNA is TGTGCCAGTAGTATAGCGGAGGGCTCCTACGAGCAGTACTTC.